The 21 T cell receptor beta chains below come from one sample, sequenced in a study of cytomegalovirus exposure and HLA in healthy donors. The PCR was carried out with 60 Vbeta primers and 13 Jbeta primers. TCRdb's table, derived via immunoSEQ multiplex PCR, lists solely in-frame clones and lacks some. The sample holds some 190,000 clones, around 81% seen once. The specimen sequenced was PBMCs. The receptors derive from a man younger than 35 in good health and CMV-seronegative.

The CDR3 bases are TGTGCCATCAGTGAGACAGGGTTGAACACTGAAGCTTTCTTT. This gives the protein CAISETGLNTEAFF. V usage is TRBV10-3 and J usage is TRBJ1-1; D is possibly TRBD1 (6 bases). V lost 2 bases and J lost 0, with 7 bases in between. This CDR3 comprises 14 residues. Germline V lookup: CDR1 ENHRY, CDR2 SYGVKD.

The DNA of the CDR3 is TGTGCCAGCTCAGAAACCGGGACAGCCTATGGCTACACCTTC. Translating gives CASSETGTAYGYTF. The chain employs TRBV18 and TRBJ1-2, with 7 positions matching TRBD1. V lost 5 bases and J lost 4; bases outside the gene matches: 7. Germline V gene data show CDR1 as KGHSH and CDR2 as LQKENI. CDR3 size: 14 residues.

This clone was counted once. The CDR3 reads CASSLSRQETQYF. CDR3 DNA: TGTGCCAGCAGCTTAAGCCGCCAAGAGACCCAGTACTTC. The V and J genes are TRBV7-2 and TRBJ2-5; no clear D gene. The CDR3 consists of 13 residues. CDR1 is SGHTA, CDR2 FQGNSA, per germline. Trimming cost V 2 bases and J 1 base, with 5 bases left between them.

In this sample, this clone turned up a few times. The CDR3, as DNA: TGTGCCAGCAGTTTACTAGGGACACAGAACACCGGGGAGCTGTTTTTT. This encodes CASSLLGTQNTGELFF. The chain employs TRBV28 and TRBJ2-2; a possible D gene is TRBD1 (6 bases). This CDR3 has 16 residues. Trimming cost V 2 bases and J 1 base, with 11 bases left between them. Germline loops: CDR1 MDHEN, CDR2 SYDVKM.

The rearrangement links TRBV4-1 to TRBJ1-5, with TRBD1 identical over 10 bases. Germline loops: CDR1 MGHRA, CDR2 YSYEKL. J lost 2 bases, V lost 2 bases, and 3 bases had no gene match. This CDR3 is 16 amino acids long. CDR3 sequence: CASSQLGQGGNQPQHF. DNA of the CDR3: TGCGCCAGCAGCCAACTCGGACAGGGGGGCAATCAGCCCCAGCATTTT.

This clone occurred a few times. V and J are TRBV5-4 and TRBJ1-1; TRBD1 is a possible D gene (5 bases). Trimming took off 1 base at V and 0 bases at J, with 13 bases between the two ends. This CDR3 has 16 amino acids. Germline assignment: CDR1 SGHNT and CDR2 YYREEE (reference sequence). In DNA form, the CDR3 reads TGTGCCAGCAGCTTGCCAATGGGGGGAATGAACACTGAAGCTTTCTTT. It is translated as CASSLPMGGMNTEAFF.

CDR3 loop: CASSQDLGQGADTQYF. Written as DNA, the CDR3 is TGCGCCAGCAGCCAAGATTTAGGACAGGGGGCAGATACGCAGTATTTT. The rearrangement links TRBV4-3 to TRBJ2-3, with 10 bases identical to TRBD1. With 0 bases clipped from V and 4 bases from J, the junction kept 4 bases outside the gene matches. CDR1 and CDR2 from the germline V gene are LGHNA and YSLEER. The CDR3 runs to 16 residues.

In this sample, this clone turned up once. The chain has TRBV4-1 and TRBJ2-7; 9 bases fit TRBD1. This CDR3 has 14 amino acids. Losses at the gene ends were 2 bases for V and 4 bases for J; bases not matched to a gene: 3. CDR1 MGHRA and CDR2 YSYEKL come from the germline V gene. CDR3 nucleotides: TGCGCCAGCAGCCAAAAGACAGGGGGGTACGAGCAGTACTTC. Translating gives CASSQKTGGYEQYF.

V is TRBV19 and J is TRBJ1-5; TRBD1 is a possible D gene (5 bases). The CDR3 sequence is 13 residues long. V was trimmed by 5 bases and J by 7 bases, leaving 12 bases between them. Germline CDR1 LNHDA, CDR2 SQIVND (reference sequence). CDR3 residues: CASSVRVEQPQHF. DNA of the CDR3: TGTGCCAGTAGTGTCAGGGTAGAGCAGCCCCAGCATTTT.

This CDR3 reads CATDGLAGYNEQFF. DNA for the CDR3: TGTGCCACCGATGGACTAGCGGGTTACAATGAGCAGTTCTTC. V gene TRBV10-3 combines with J gene TRBJ2-1, with 11 positions matching TRBD2. The CDR3 spans 14 residues. Germline V gives CDR1 ENHRY, CDR2 SYGVKD. Losses at the gene ends were 10 bases for V and 4 bases for J; bases not matched to a gene: 6.

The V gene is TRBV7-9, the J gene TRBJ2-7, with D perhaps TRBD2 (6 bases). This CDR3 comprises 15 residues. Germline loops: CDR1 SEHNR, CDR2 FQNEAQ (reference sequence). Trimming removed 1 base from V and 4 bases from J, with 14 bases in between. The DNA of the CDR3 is TGTGCCAGCAGCTTAGAGGTGGGCGGACTATACGAGCAGTACTTC. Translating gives CASSLEVGGLYEQYF.

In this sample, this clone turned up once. CDR3 region: CASRPTGGATQYF. CDR3 DNA sequence: TGTGCCAGCAGGCCGACAGGGGGCGCAACCCAGTACTTC. The rearrangement uses TRBV5-4 and TRBJ2-5; 10 bases match TRBD1. The V gene's germline CDR1 is SGHNT and CDR2 YYREEE (reference sequence). The trim removed 5 bases at V and 8 bases at J, leaving 6 bases unmatched. This CDR3 has 13 amino acids.

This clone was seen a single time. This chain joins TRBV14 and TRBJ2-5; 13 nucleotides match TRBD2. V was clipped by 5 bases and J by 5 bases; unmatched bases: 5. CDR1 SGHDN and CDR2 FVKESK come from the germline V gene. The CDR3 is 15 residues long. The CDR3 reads CASSGLAGDRETQYF. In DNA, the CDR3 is TGTGCCAGCAGCGGACTAGCGGGGGACCGGGAGACCCAGTACTTC.

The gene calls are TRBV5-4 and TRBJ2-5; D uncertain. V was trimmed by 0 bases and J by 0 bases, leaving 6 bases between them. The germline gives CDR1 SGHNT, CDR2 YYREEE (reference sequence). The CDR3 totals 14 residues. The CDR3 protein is CASSLGRNQETQYF. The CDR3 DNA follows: TGTGCCAGCAGCTTGGGCAGGAACCAAGAGACCCAGTACTTC.

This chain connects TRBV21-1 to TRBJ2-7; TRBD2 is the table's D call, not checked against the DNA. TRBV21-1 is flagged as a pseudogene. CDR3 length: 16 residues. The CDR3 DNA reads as TGTGCCAGCAGCAAAGCCGACCGACTAGCGGGAGACGAGCAGTACTTC. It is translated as CASSKADRLAGDEQYF.

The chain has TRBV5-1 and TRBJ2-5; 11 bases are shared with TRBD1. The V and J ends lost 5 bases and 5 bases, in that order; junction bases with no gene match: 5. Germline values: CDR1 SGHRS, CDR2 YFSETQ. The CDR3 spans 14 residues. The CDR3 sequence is CASSLGTGGETQYF. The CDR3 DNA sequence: TGCGCCAGCAGTCTCGGGACAGGGGGGGAGACCCAGTACTTC.

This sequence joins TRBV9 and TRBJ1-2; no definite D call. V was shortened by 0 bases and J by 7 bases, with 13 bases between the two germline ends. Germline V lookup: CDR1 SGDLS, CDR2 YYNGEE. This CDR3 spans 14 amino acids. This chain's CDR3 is CASSVELFASGYTF. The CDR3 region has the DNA TGTGCCAGCAGCGTAGAGCTTTTCGCGTCTGGCTACACCTTC.

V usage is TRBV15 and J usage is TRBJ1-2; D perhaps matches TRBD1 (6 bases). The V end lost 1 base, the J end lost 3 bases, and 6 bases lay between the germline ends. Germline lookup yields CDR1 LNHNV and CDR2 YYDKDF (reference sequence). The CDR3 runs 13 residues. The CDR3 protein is CATSRGTDYGYTF. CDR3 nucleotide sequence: TGTGCCACCAGCAGAGGGACAGACTATGGCTACACCTTC. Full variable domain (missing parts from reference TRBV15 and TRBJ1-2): DAMVIQNPRYQVTQFGKPVTLSCSQTLNHNVMYWYQQKSSQAPKLLFHYYDKDFNNEADTPDNFQSRRPNTSFCFLDIRSPGLGDTAMYLCATSRGTDYGYTFGSGTRLTVV.

The CDR3 here is CASGRGGQGYTF. The CDR3 DNA is TGTGCCAGCGGGCGGGGGGGTCAGGGCTACACCTTC. The chain links TRBV6-5 to TRBJ1-2; tentative D call: TRBD1 (5 bases). The CDR3 runs to 12 residues. Trimming shortened V by 8 bases and J by 8 bases, and 15 bases separated the two germline ends. The germline gives CDR1 MNHEY, CDR2 SVGAGI.

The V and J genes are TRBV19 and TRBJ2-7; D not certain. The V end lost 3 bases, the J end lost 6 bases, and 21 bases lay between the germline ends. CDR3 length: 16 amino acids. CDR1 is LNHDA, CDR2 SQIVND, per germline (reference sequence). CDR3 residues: CASSIRPLGPASEQYF. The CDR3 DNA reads TGTGCCAGTAGTATTCGCCCCTTGGGCCCAGCCAGCGAGCAGTACTTC.

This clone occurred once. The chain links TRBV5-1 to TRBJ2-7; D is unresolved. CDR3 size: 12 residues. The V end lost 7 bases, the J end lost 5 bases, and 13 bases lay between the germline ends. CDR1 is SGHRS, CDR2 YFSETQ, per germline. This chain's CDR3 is CASSLREDEQYF. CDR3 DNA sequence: TGCGCCAGCTCCCTTCGCGAGGACGAGCAGTACTTC. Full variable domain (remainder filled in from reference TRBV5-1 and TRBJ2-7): KAGVTQTPRYLIKTRGQQVTLSCSPISGHRSVSWYQQTPGQGLQFLFEYFSETQRNKGNFPGRFSGRQFSNSRSEMNVSTLELGDSALYLCASSLREDEQYFGPGTRLTVT.